Presented here are 8 T cell receptor beta chains from one specimen sequenced in a study of control samples from healthy donors and cancer patients. Only in-frame clones appear in the TCRdb table, and some are missing; sequencing was by immunoSEQ multiplex PCR. The table lists 100,000 to 120,000 clones, about four fifths of them singletons, with roughly 13% in the top ten. Material for sequencing was blood. Receptors originate from a woman aged 45-59 years in good health.

The chain couples TRBV7-4 to TRBJ1-2; TRBD1 agrees at 9 bases. Germline CDR1 is SGHVT and CDR2 is SQSDAQ. Germline trimming cut 3 bases from V and 6 bases from J; bases unmatched to any gene: 5. The CDR3 loop spans 14 amino acids. The CDR3 DNA sequence: TGTGCCAGCAGCTTCCATCGACAGGGGGATGGCTACACCTTC. This sequence encodes CASSFHRQGDGYTF.

The chain carries TRBV28 and TRBJ1-2, with 10 bases lining up with TRBD1. The CDR3 spans 18 residues. The V gene's germline CDR1 is MDHEN and CDR2 SYDVKM. The junction had 15 bases not matched to a gene; V was cut back by 2 bases and J by 6 bases. CDR3 DNA: TGTGCCAGCAGTTTAGGGAAGGGGACAGGGGTCCGGATTGATGGCTACACCTTC. It translates to CASSLGKGTGVRIDGYTF.

The V call is TRBV15, the J call TRBJ2-1, with 8 bases that match TRBD2. Germline CDR1 reads LNHNV; CDR2 reads YYDKDF (reference sequence). The CDR3 is made up of 15 amino acids. Trimming cost V 0 bases and J 8 bases; bases outside gene matches: 6. In nucleotides, the CDR3 is TGTGCCACCAGCAGAGATACCGGGGGGGTCTATGAGCAGTTCTTC. It yields the protein CATSRDTGGVYEQFF.

The rearrangement links TRBV11-2 to TRBJ2-2, with 12 bases identical to TRBD2. V dropped 0 bases and J dropped 2; count of bases not matched to a gene: 4. Germline CDR1 reads SGHAT; CDR2 reads FQNNGV. The CDR3 is 18 amino acids. CDR3 protein: CASSLDLGLAGNTGELFF. The CDR3 DNA reads TGTGCCAGCAGCTTAGATCTTGGACTAGCGGGAAACACCGGGGAGCTGTTTTTT.

This chain links TRBV4-3 with TRBJ1-2, with 9 bases fitting TRBD1. Germline lookup yields CDR1 LGHNA and CDR2 YSLEER. This CDR3 is 15 amino acids long. V was clipped by 3 bases and J by 4 bases; unmatched bases: 6. CDR3 residues: CASSHGTGGGYGYTF. The CDR3 DNA sequence: TGCGCCAGCAGCCATGGAACAGGGGGCGGCTATGGCTACACCTTC.

The chain is built from TRBV3-1 (or the pseudogene TRBV3-2) and TRBJ2-7; TRBD1 matches at 9 bases. Germline V CDR1 and CDR2: LGHDT, YNNKEL (reference sequence). This CDR3 region has 14 residues. The V segment lost 1 base and the J segment 5 bases; nucleotides outside the gene matches: 3. In DNA form, the CDR3 reads TGTGCCAGCAGCCAAGCGGACAGGGGCGACGAGCAGTACTTC. This translates into CASSQADRGDEQYF.

V is TRBV19 and J is TRBJ1-2; 7 bases map to TRBD1. V dropped 3 bases and J dropped 2; count of bases not matched to a gene: 6. The length of the CDR3 is 15 residues. From germline, CDR1 is LNHDA and CDR2 SQIVND (reference sequence). DNA for the CDR3: TGTGCCAGTAGTATCGTCGGGACAGAGAACTATGGCTACACCTTC. Protein: CASSIVGTENYGYTF.

CDR3 amino acids: CASIQGSYEKLFF. The CDR3 nucleotides are TGTGCCAGCATTCAGGGGAGTTATGAAAAACTGTTTTTT. The chain links TRBV2 to TRBJ1-4; a possible D gene is TRBD1 (6 bases). CDR1 and CDR2 from the germline V gene are SNHLY and FYNNEI. With 7 bases removed from V and 6 bases from J, the gap between germline ends came to 12 bases. The CDR3 has 13 residues.